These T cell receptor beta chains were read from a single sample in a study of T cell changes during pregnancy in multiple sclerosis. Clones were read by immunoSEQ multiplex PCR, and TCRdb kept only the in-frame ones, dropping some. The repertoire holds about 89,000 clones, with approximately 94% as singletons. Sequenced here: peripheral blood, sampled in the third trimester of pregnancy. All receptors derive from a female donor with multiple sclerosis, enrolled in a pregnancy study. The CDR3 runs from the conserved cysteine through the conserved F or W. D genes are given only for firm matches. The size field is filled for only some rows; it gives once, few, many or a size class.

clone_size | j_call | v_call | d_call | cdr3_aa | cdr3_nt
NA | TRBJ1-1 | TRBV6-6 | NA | CASSYSRDGTEAFF | TGTGCCAGCAGTTACTCGCGGGATGGTACTGAAGCTTTCTTT
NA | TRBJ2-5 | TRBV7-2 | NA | CASSLDWSQETQYF | TGTGCCAGCAGTTTAGACTGGAGCCAAGAGACCCAGTACTTC
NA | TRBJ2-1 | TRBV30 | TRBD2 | CAWTPRLAGYNEQFF | TGTGCCTGGACCCCGAGGCTAGCGGGATACAATGAGCAGTTCTTC
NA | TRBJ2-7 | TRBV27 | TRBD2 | CASSSGLAGSYEQYF | TGTGCCAGCAGTTCTGGACTAGCGGGATCCTACGAGCAGTACTTC
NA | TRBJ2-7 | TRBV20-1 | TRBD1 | CSARGTGEQYF | TGCAGTGCTAGAGGGACAGGCGAGCAGTACTTC
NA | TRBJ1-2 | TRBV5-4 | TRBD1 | CASSLLGQGAFDYGYTF | TGTGCCAGCAGCTTGTTGGGACAGGGGGCGTTCGACTATGGCTACACCTTC
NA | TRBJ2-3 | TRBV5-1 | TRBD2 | CASSLASGGPRDTQYF | TGCGCCAGCAGCTTGGCTTCGGGAGGGCCTAGAGATACGCAGTATTTT
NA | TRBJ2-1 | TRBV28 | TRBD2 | CASSLTSGSNEQFF | TGTGCCAGCAGTTTAACTAGCGGGTCCAATGAGCAGTTCTTC
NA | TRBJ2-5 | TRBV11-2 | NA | CASSLGLKLQETQYF | TGTGCCAGCAGCTTAGGTCTTAAACTACAAGAGACCCAGTACTTC
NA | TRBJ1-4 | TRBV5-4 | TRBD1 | CASSSRQGEEEKLFF | TGTGCCAGCAGCTCCAGACAGGGAGAGGAGGAAAAACTGTTTTTT
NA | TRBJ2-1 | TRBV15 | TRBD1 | CATGDRLGVYNEQFF | TGTGCCACCGGGGACAGGTTAGGGGTTTACAATGAGCAGTTCTTC
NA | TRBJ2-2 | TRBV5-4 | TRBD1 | CASSDRDRGGGGELFF | TGTGCCAGCAGCGACCGGGACAGGGGAGGGGGCGGGGAGCTGTTTTTT
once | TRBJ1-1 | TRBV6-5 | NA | CASTERGKNTEAFF | TGTGCCAGCACCGAACGGGGGAAGAACACTGAAGCTTTCTTT
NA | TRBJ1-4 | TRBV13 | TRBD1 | CASSLTGANEKLFF | TGTGCCAGCAGCTTGACAGGGGCTAATGAAAAACTGTTTTTT
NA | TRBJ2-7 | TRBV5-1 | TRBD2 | CARKSPRTSESYEQYF | TGCGCCAGAAAGTCCCCCAGGACTAGCGAATCCTACGAGCAGTACTTC
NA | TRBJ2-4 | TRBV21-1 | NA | CARDRGRRLGSKNIQYF | TGTGCCAGGGACAGGGGGCGAAGGTTGGGATCCAAAAACATTCAGTACTTC
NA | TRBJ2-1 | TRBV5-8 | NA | CASSFLWSSYNEQFF | TGTGCCAGCAGCTTCCTGTGGAGCTCCTACAATGAGCAGTTCTTC
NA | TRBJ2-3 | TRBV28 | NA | CASSAMDRPDTQYF | TGTGCCAGCAGCGCCATGGACAGACCAGATACGCAGTATTTT
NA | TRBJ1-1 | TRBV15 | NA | CATSRDETTLGTEAFF | TGTGCCACCAGCAGAGATGAAACTACATTGGGCACTGAAGCTTTCTTT
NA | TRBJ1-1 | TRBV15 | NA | CATSRGPLTEAFF | TGTGCCACCAGCAGAGGTCCCCTAACGGAAGCTTTCTTT
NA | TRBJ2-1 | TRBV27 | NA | CASSLAGFNNEQFF | TGTGCCAGCAGTTTGGCGGGATTCAACAATGAGCAGTTCTTC
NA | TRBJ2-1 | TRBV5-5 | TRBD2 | CASSFSSGGAYNEQFF | TGTGCCAGCAGCTTCTCTAGCGGGGGGGCCTACAATGAGCAGTTCTTC
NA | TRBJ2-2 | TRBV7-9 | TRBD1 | CASSFSQGLGSGGELFF | TGTGCCAGCAGCTTCTCACAGGGGCTTGGCTCGGGCGGGGAGCTGTTTTTT
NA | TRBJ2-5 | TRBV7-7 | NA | CATGAGMQETQYF | TGTGCCACCGGAGCGGGCATGCAAGAGACCCAGTACTTC
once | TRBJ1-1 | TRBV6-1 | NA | CASSRVGYEAFF | TGTGCCAGCAGTCGAGTCGGGTATGAAGCTTTCTTT
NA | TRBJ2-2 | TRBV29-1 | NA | CSVEIAGMDTGELFF | TGCAGCGTTGAAATCGCAGGGATGGACACCGGGGAGCTGTTTTTT
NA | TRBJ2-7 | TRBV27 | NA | CASSSVPAGEQYF | TGTGCCAGCAGTTCGGTCCCGGCGGGGGAGCAGTACTTC
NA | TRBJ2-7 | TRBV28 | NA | CASSPAVGTKSSYEQYF | TGTGCCAGCAGCCCGGCCGTTGGGACAAAGAGCTCCTACGAGCAGTACTTC
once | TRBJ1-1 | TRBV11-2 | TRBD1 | CASSLGQGLNTEAFF | TGTGCCAGCAGCTTAGGACAGGGACTCAACACTGAAGCTTTCTTT